A selection of T cell receptor beta chains follows, all from one sample in a study of CD8 T cells in Susac syndrome. TCRdb passed the immunoSEQ multiplex PCR reads through MiXCR, listing each CDR3 protein once. Of 100,000 to 150,000 distinct CDR3 sequences listed, 85% to 95% are singletons. Sequenced material: CD8+ T cells from PBMCs. The receptors originated from a human donor with multiple sclerosis. The conserved cysteine and the conserved F or W are not part of the CDR3 here.

J | V | CDR3
TRBJ2-5 | TRBV10-3 | AIRSGTTNQETQY
TRBJ2-3 | TRBV24-1 | ATSDLQGEPGRHTQY
TRBJ1-2 | TRBV30 | AWSVGRPDDGYT
TRBJ1-2 | TRBV28 | ASSLEPTDYGYT
TRBJ2-3 | TRBV6-1 | ASSPSGRAPDTQY
TRBJ2-1 | TRBV28 | ASSLTGTAIYNEQF
TRBJ1-1 | TRBV12-5 | ASGFPGTPNEAF
TRBJ2-7 | TRBV19 | ASNLTGELNEQY
TRBJ1-5 | TRBV12-3/TRBV12-4 | ASSLEGYGGNQPQH
TRBJ2-7 | TRBV29-1 | SARTGEAYEQY
TRBJ2-1 | TRBV6-1 | ASSEIREQDNEQF
TRBJ2-2 | TRBV29-1 | SVEPSDRGRTGELF
TRBJ1-5 | TRBV9 | ASSVMDGANQPQH
TRBJ2-7 | TRBV9 | ASSPATGVHEQY
TRBJ2-1 | TRBV20-1 | SATNPGLAPWSEQF
TRBJ1-1 | TRBV7-9 | ASSSKPGQGEFAEAF
TRBJ2-7 | TRBV7-3 | ASSLNPGYEQY
TRBJ1-6 | TRBV9 | ASSVGDSPLH
TRBJ1-6 | TRBV5-6 | ASSLLFSGSTGDSYNSPLH
TRBJ1-2 | TRBV6-1 | ASSEAPVTRDYGYT
TRBJ1-5 | TRBV27 | ASTTGIQPQH
TRBJ1-1 | TRBV5-4 | ASSFPLSGSNEAF
TRBJ2-2 | TRBV20-1 | SAPDRTGEGNTGELF
TRBJ1-2 | TRBV12-3/TRBV12-4 | ASSRGSGGYT
TRBJ2-1 | TRBV6-2/TRBV6-3 | ASSYLEWSNEQF
TRBJ2-5 | TRBV13 | ASSSNLGTSPLGETQY
TRBJ2-7 | TRBV27 | ASRADNSYEQY
TRBJ2-1 | TRBV4-1 | ASSQDWPHEQF
TRBJ2-2 | TRBV9 | ATSPQGTAGELF
TRBJ2-2 | TRBV9 | ASSPWTSGSSGELF
TRBJ2-5 | TRBV4-2 | ASSPPRRQETQY
TRBJ2-3 | TRBV24-1 | ATSGRTISTDTQY
TRBJ2-5 | TRBV13 | ASSPPLGLAGGGETQY
TRBJ2-7 | TRBV4-1 | ASSPSSGTTYEQY
TRBJ2-7 | TRBV6-2/TRBV6-3 | ASSYNRDRGPYEQY
TRBJ1-2 | TRBV29-1 | SVEDRKGAGYGYT
TRBJ1-1 | TRBV5-1 | ASSLGQGWTEAF
TRBJ1-2 | TRBV19 | ASKPPRGGYT
TRBJ2-2 | TRBV5-1 | ASSRDLYTGELF
TRBJ2-1 | TRBV29-1 | SVDGQGGDEQF
TRBJ2-7 | TRBV20-1 | SASDLSYEQY
TRBJ2-1 | TRBV29-1 | SVEGGSHNEQF
TRBJ1-1 | TRBV9 | ASSPNPRVGDTEAF
TRBJ1-3 | TRBV9 | ASSARTGAGNTIY
TRBJ2-1 | TRBV6-1 | ASRSAGTANYNEQF
TRBJ2-7 | TRBV10-3 | AISESISYEQY
TRBJ2-1 | TRBV7-9 | ASSLVRVVYNEQF
TRBJ2-7 | TRBV7-9 | ASSLGGVGQNYEQY
TRBJ2-5 | TRBV13 | ASSLKRRSETQY
TRBJ2-7 | TRBV28 | ASSTPGQGPYEQY
TRBJ2-1 | TRBV4-1 | ASSHDGGNSYNEQF
TRBJ2-5 | TRBV27 | ASSFRDTFQETQY
TRBJ1-4 | TRBV19 | ATGDNEKLF
TRBJ2-3 | TRBV7-8 | ASRGQGSTDTQY
TRBJ1-1 | TRBV5-5 | ASSPRDIPEAF